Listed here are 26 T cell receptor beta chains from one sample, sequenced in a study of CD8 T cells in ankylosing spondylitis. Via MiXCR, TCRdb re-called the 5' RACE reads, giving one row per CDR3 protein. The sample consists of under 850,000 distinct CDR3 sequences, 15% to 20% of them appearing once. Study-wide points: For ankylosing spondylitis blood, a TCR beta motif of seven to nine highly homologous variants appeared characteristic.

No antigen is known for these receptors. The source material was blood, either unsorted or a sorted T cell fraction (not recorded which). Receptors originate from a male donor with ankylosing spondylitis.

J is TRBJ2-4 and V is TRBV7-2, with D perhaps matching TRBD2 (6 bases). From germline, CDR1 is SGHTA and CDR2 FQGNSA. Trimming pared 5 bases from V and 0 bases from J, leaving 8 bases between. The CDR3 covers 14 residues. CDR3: CASSQEGAKNIQYF. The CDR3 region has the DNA TGTGCCAGCAGCCAGGAGGGAGCCAAAAACATTCAGTACTTC.

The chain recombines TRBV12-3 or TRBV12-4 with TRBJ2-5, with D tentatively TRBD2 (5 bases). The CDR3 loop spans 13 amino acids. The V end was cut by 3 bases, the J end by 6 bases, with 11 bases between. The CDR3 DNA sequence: TGTGCCAGCAGTTTCTCGGGGATGAAGACCCAGTACTTC. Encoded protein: CASSFSGMKTQYF.

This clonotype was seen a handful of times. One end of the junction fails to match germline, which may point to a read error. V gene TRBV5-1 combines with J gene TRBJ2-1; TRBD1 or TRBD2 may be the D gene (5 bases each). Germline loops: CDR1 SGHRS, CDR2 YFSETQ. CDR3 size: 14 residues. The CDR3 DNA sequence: TGCGCCAGCATCTTGGGGGATTCGGGGAATGAGCAGTTCTTC. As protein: CASILGDSGNEQFF.

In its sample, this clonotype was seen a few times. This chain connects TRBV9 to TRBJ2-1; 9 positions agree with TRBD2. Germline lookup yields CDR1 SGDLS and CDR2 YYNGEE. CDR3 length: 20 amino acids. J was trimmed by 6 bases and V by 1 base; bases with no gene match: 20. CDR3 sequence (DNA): TGTGCCAGCAGCGTAACAATCGACGGCATAGCGGGGGCCCCCTTCAATGAGCAGTTCTTC. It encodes CASSVTIDGIAGAPFNEQFF.

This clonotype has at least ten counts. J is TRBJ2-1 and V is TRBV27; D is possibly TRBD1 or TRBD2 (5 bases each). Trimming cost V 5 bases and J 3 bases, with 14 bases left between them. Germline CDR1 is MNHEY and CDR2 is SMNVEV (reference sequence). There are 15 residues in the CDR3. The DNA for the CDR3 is TGTGCCAGCAGTGCCCGGGACGGAAGCTACAATGAGCAGTTCTTC. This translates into CASSARDGSYNEQFF.

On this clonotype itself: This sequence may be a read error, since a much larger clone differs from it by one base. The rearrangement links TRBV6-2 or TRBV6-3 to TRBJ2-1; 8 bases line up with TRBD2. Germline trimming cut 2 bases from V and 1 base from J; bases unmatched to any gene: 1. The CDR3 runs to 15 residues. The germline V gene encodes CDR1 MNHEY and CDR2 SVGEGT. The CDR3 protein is CASSYGGRSYNEQFF. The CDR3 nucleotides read TGTGCCAGCAGTTACGGCGGGAGGTCCTACAATGAGCAGTTCTTC.

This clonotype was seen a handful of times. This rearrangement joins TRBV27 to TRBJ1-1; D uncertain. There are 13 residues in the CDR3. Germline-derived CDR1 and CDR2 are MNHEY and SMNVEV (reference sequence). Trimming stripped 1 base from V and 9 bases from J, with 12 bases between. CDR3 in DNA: TGTGCCAGCAGTTTATTACCCCAAACCCAAGCTTTCTTT. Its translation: CASSLLPQTQAFF.

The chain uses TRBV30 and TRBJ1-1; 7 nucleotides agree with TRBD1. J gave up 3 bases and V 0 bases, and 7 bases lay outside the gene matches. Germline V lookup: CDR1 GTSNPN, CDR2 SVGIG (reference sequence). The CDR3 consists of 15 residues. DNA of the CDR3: TGTGCCTGGAGTGTACGGCCAGGGGGGGACACTGAAGCTTTCTTT. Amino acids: CAWSVRPGGDTEAFF.

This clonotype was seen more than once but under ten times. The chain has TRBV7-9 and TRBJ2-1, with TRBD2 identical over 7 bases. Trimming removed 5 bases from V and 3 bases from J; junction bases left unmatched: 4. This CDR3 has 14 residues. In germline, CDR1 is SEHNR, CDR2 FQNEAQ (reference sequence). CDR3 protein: CASSVGTNYNEQFF. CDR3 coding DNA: TGTGCCAGCAGCGTCGGGACTAACTACAATGAGCAGTTCTTC.

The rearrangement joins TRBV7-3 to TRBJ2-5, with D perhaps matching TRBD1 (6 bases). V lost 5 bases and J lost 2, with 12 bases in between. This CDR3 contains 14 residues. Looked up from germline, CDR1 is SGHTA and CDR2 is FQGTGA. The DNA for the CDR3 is TGTGCCAGCAGCCAAACCACAGGGCAAGAGACCCAGTACTTC. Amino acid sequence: CASSQTTGQETQYF.

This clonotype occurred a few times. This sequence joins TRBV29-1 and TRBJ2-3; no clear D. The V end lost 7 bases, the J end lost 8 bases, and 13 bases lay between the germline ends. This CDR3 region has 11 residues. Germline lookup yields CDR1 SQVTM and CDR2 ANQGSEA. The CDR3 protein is CSARISGTQYF. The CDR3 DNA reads TGCAGCGCGAGAATAAGTGGTACGCAGTATTTT.

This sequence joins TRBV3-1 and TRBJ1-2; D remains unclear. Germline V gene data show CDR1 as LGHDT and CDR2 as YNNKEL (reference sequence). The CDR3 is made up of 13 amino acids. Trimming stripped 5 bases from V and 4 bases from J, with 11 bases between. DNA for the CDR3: TGTGCCAGCAGCGCGCACAGTGCCTATGGCTACACCTTC. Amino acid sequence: CASSAHSAYGYTF.

Here the CDR3 reads CASSPIAGSSTDTQYF. In DNA, the CDR3 is TGCGCCAGCAGCCCAATAGCGGGTTCTAGCACAGATACGCAGTATTTT. The chain couples TRBV5-1 to TRBJ2-3; 7 nucleotides line up with TRBD2. The V gene end was trimmed by 4 bases and the J gene end by 0 bases; junction bases not matched to a gene: 8. CDR1 is SGHRS, CDR2 YFSETQ, per germline. The CDR3 is 16 residues long.

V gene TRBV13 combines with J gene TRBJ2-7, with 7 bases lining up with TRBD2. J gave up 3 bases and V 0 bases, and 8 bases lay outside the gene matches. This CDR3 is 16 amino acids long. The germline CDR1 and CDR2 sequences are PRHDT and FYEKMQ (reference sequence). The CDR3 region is CASSLGQGAGFYEQYF. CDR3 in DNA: TGTGCCAGCAGCTTAGGCCAGGGAGCGGGGTTCTACGAGCAGTACTTC.

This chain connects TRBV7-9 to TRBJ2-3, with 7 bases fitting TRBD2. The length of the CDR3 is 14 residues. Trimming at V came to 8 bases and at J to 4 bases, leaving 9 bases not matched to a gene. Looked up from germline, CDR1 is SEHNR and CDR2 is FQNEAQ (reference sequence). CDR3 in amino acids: CASEVREDPDTQYF. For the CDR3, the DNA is TGTGCCAGCGAAGTCCGGGAGGACCCAGATACGCAGTATTTT.

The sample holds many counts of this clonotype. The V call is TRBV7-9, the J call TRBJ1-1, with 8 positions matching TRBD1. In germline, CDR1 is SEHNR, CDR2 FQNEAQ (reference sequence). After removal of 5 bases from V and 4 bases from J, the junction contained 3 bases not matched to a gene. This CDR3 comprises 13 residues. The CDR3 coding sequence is TGTGCCAGCAGCACCACAGGGGGCACTGAAGCTTTCTTT. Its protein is CASSTTGGTEAFF.

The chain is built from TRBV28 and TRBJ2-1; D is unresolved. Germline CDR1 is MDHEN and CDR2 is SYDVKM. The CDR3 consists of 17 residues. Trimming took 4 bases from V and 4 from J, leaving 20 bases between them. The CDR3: CASSSPPANREYNEQFF. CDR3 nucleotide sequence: TGTGCCAGCAGTTCCCCCCCCGCTAATCGAGAATACAATGAGCAGTTCTTC.

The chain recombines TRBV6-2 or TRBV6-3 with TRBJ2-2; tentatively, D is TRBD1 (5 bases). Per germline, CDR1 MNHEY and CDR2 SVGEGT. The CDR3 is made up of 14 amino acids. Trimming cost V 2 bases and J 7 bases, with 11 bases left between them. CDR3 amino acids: CASSYQQGVGELFF. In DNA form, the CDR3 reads TGTGCCAGCAGTTACCAGCAGGGCGTCGGGGAGCTGTTTTTT.

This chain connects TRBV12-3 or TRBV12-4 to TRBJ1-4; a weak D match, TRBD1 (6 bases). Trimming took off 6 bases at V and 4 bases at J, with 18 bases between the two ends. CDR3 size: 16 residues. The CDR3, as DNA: TGTGCCAGCAGCTCTTCACAGGGCGGGGATAATGAAAAACTGTTTTTT. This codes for CASSSSQGGDNEKLFF.

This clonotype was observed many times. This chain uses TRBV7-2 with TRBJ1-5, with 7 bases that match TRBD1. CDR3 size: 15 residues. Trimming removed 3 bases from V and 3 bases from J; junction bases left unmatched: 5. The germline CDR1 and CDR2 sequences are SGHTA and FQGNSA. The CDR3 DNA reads TGTGCCAGCAGCTTGGATGGACAGGCCAATCAGCCCCAGCATTTT. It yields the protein CASSLDGQANQPQHF. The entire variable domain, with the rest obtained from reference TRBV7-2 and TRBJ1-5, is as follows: GAGVSQSPSNKVTEKGKDVELRCDPISGHTALYWYRQSLGQGLEFLIYFQGNSAPDKSGLPSDRFSAERTGGSVSTLTIQRTQQEDSAVYLCASSLDGQANQPQHFGDGTRLSIL.

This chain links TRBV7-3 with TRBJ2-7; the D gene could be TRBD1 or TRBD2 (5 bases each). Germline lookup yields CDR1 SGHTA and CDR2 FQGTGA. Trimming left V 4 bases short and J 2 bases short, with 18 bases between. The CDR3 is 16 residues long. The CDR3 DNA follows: TGTGCCAGCAGCTCCGGGGCTGGGGCCCTAACCTACGAGCAGTACTTC. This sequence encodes CASSSGAGALTYEQYF.

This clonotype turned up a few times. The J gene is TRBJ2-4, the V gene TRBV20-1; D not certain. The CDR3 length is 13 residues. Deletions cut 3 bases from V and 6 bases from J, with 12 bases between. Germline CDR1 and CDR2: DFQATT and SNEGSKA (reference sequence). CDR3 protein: CSARAPPGNIQYF. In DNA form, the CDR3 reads TGCAGTGCTAGGGCTCCCCCCGGAAACATTCAGTACTTC.

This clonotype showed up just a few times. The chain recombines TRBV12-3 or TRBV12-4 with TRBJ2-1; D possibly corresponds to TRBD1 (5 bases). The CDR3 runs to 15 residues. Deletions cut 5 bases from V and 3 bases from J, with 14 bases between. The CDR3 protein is CASSPGQIGYNEQFF. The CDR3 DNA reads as TGTGCCAGCAGTCCAGGGCAAATCGGCTACAATGAGCAGTTCTTC.

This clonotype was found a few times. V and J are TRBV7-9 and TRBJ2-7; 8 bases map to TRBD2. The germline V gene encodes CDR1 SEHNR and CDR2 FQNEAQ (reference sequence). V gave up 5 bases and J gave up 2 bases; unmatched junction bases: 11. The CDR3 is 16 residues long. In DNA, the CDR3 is TGTGCCAGCAGCCTAATAAGCGGGGGCCGTACCTACGAGCAGTACTTC. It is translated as CASSLISGGRTYEQYF.

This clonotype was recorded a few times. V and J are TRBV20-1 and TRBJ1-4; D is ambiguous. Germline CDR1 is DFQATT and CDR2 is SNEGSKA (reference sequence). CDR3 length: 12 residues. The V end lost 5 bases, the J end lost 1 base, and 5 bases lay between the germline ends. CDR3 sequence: CSASITNEKLFF. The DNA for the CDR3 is TGCAGTGCTTCTATAACTAATGAAAAACTGTTTTTT.

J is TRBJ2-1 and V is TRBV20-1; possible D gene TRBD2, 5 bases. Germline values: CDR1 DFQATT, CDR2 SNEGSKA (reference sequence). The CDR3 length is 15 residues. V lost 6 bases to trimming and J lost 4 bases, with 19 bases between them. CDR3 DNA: TGCAGTGCAAAGGGAGAACTGCCCTTGTACAATGAGCAGTTCTTC. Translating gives CSAKGELPLYNEQFF.